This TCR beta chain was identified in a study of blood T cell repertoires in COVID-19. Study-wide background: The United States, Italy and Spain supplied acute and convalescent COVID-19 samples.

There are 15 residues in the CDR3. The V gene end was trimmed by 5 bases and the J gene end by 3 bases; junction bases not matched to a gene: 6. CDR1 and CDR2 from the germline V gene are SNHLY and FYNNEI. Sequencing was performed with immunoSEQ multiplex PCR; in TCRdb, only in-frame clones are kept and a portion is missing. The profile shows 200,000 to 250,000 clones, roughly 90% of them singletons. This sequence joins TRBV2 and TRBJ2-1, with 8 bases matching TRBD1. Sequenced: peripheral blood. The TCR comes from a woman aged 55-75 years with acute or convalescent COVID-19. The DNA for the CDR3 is TGTGCCAGCAGTAAAGACAGGGGAAACTACAATGAGCAGTTCTTC. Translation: CASSKDRGNYNEQFF.